The entry below gives a single T cell receptor beta chain sequence along with its context. This record comes from a study of technical replicates of blood from a few donors. From germline, CDR1 is LNHNV and CDR2 YYDKDF (reference sequence). The CDR3 sequence is 13 residues long. Trimming removed 7 bases at V and 2 bases at J, with 10 bases between. Produced via immunoSEQ multiplex PCR; TCRdb's table is partial and in-frame only. The table has fewer than 70,000 clones, around 94% seen once. V and J are TRBV15 and TRBJ2-3, with a tentative D call TRBD2 (5 bases). The clonotype was recovered from a human donor in good health. The specimen was T cells isolated from PBMCs. The CDR3 DNA sequence: TGTGCCACCAACAAGAGGGCCACAGATACGCAGTATTTT. Translation gives CATNKRATDTQYF.